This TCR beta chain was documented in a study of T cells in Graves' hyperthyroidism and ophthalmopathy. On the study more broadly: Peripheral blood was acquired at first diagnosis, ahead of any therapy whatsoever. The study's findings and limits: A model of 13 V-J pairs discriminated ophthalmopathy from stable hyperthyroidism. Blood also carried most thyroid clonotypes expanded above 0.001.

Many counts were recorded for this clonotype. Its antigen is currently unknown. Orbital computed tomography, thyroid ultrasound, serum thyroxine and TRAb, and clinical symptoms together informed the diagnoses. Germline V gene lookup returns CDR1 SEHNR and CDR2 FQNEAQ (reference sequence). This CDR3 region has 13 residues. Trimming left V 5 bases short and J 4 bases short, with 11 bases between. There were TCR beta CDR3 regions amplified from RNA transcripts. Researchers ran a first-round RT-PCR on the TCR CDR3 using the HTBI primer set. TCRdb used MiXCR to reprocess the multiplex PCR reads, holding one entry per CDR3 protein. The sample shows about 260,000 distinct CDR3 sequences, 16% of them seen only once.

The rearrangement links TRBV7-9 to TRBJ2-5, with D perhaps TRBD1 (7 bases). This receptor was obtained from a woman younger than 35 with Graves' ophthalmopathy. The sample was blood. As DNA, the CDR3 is TGTGCCAGCAGCGGGGGGACAGCAGAGACCCAGTACTTC. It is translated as CASSGGTAETQYF.